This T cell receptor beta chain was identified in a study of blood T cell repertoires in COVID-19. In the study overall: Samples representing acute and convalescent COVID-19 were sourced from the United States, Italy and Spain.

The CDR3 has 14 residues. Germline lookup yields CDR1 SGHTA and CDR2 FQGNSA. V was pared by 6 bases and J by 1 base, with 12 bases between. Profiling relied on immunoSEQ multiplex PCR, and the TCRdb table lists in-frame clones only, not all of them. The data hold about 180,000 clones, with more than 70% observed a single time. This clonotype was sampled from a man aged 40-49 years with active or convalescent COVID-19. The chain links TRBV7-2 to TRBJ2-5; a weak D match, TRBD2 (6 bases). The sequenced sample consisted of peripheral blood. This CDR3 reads CASSSRGTQETQYF. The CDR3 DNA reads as TGTGCCAGCAGTTCCCGGGGGACCCAAGAGACCCAGTACTTC.